Below are 9 T cell receptor beta chains sequenced from a single sample in a study of beta chain features in type 1 diabetes. As every portion of the isolated RNA was reverse transcribed, the sequencing read expressed TCRB transcripts. Sequenced by immunoSEQ multiplex PCR; TCRdb stores in-frame clones only, minus some. This table has about 350,000 clones, around 20% appearing once. Sequencing was done on a sample of naive CD4+ T cells from blood. The receptors here all came from a woman in her late teens or twenties in good health.

The chain employs TRBV30 and TRBJ2-5, with a tentative D call TRBD2 (5 bases). CDR1 GTSNPN and CDR2 SVGIG come from the germline V gene (reference sequence). CDR3 size: 12 residues. V was pared by 2 bases and J by 7 bases, with 11 bases between. In DNA form, the CDR3 reads TGTGCCTGGAGTTCCCCGAGGGCGACCCAGTACTTC. It is translated as CAWSSPRATQYF.

V gene TRBV4-1 combines with J gene TRBJ1-2, with 9 bases identical to TRBD1. V was clipped by 0 bases and J by 3 bases; unmatched bases: 2. The germline V gene encodes CDR1 MGHRA and CDR2 YSYEKL. The CDR3 loop spans 15 amino acids. CDR3 coding DNA: TGCGCCAGCAGCCAAGATTGGGACAGGGACTATGGCTACACCTTC. Amino acid sequence: CASSQDWDRDYGYTF.

The V and J genes are TRBV30 and TRBJ1-1; possible D gene TRBD1, 5 bases. The germline V gene encodes CDR1 GTSNPN and CDR2 SVGIG (reference sequence). V was cut by 0 bases and J by 5 bases, with 10 bases left in between. The CDR3 is 13 residues long. CDR3 sequence reads: CAWSVSGLTEAFF. In nucleotides, the CDR3 is TGTGCCTGGAGTGTGTCAGGGCTGACTGAAGCTTTCTTT.

This clone showed up just a few times. The rearrangement joins TRBV19 to TRBJ1-2; no reliable D call. The CDR3 runs 12 residues. Germline assignment: CDR1 LNHDA and CDR2 SQIVND (reference sequence). Here the CDR3 DNA reads TGTTCGAACCTTCGCCCTGAGAATGGCTACACCTTC. As protein: CSNLRPENGYTF.

This clone was seen more than once but under ten times. The chain couples TRBV10-3 to TRBJ1-1; D is undetermined. Germline loops: CDR1 ENHRY, CDR2 SYGVKD. CDR3 length equals 14 residues. V was trimmed by 7 bases and J by 2 bases, leaving 14 bases between them. CDR3 DNA: TGTGCCATCAACCCAGGACTGACCAACACTGAAGCTTTCTTT. Encoded protein: CAINPGLTNTEAFF.

The chain couples TRBV7-2 to TRBJ2-1; possible D gene TRBD1, 6 bases. CDR3 length equals 13 residues. Between the trimmed V and J ends, which lost 2 bases and 8 bases, there was a span of 10 bases. Germline CDR1 and CDR2: SGHTA and FQGNSA. Written as DNA, the CDR3 is TGTGCCAGCAGCTTAAATGAGGGGGATGAGCAGTTCTTC. It yields the protein CASSLNEGDEQFF.

This clone was observed a handful of times. This chain uses TRBV7-9 with TRBJ1-2; a weak D match, TRBD1 (5 bases). Germline V gene sequence: CDR1 SEHNR, CDR2 FQNEAQ (reference sequence). The CDR3 loop spans 16 amino acids. Trimming pared 4 bases from V and 4 bases from J, leaving 19 bases between. In nucleotides, the CDR3 is TGTGCCAGCAGCTCAAGGGCCTCGGGGGGAGTCTATGGCTACACCTTC. The encoded protein is CASSSRASGGVYGYTF.

This clone showed up just a few times. The chain has TRBV30 and TRBJ1-3; 10 nucleotides align to TRBD1. The CDR3 consists of 15 residues. Germline V CDR1 and CDR2: GTSNPN, SVGIG (reference sequence). V was pared by 1 base and J by 4 bases, with 4 bases of the junction left unmatched. The CDR3 DNA sequence: TGTGCCTGGAGTGGACAGGGGGCGCCCGGAAACACCATATATTTT. Its protein product is CAWSGQGAPGNTIYF.

The chain couples TRBV25-1 to TRBJ1-5; D may be TRBD1 (5 bases). The CDR3 is 17 residues long. Germline CDR1 is MGHDK and CDR2 is SYGVNS. V lost 3 bases to trimming and J lost 7 bases, with 22 bases between them. The CDR3 DNA reads TGTGCCAGCAGTGACCCAACCTCCAGGGTGGTGCGCCAGCCCCAGCATTTT. Protein product: CASSDPTSRVVRQPQHF.